The 24 T cell receptor beta chains given below trace back to one sample, sequenced in a study of shared clonotypes between healthy human individuals (dated by TCRdb to about 2020). The library was made by the immunoSEQ multiplex PCR assay. TCRdb obtained this table from immuneACCESS and retained in-frame rearrangements with V and J assigned. These tables miss some clones; where compared with another copy, unresolved V genes account for less than half of the shortfall, and the remainder is unexplained. This sample comprises hundreds of thousands of clones, around 95% of them detected only once. Together, the top ten hold approximately 0.1% of the sample. CD8 naive samples were obtained by positive selection for CCR7 among CD45RO-negative cells, yielding a CD45RA+CCR7+ population from which TemRA cells were excluded. The sample taken for sequencing was naive CD8+ T cells sorted from blood. The cell subset or site label, read with the paper, signifies: CD45RA+CCR7+. Receptors originate from a woman in her twenties or thirties in good health.

V is TRBV2 and J is TRBJ1-3, with D tentatively TRBD1 (6 bases). The germline gives CDR1 SNHLY, CDR2 FYNNEI. The ends were cut back, 3 bases at V and 4 bases at J, with 13 bases in the middle. The length of the CDR3 is 15 residues. CDR3 loop: CASSERSGEGNTIYF. DNA for the CDR3: TGTGCCAGCAGTGAGAGGTCAGGGGAAGGAAACACCATATATTTT.

The J gene is TRBJ1-6, the V gene TRBV28, with 8 nucleotides matching TRBD1. Germline assignment: CDR1 MDHEN and CDR2 SYDVKM. CDR3 length equals 12 residues. With V trimmed by 3 bases and J by 14 bases, 3 bases remained unmatched. The CDR3 DNA sequence: TGTGCCAGCAGTTTGACAGGGGATACCCTCCACTTT. Encoded protein: CASSLTGDTLHF.

This chain connects TRBV7-2 to TRBJ1-1; D remains ambiguous. This CDR3 comprises 14 residues. The germline gives CDR1 SGHTA, CDR2 FQGNSA. Deletions cut 3 bases from V and 4 bases from J, with 12 bases between. The CDR3 region has the DNA TGTGCCAGCAGCTTGAGGCGATTAGGCACTGAAGCTTTCTTT. Translated: CASSLRRLGTEAFF.

The V gene is TRBV7-2, the J gene TRBJ1-2; D is unclear. The CDR3 has 16 amino acids. Germline values: CDR1 SGHTA, CDR2 FQGNSA. V was cut by 4 bases and J by 4 bases, with 19 bases left in between. The CDR3 loop is CASSSDYEEGSYGYTF. The CDR3 DNA reads TGTGCCAGCAGCTCCGACTACGAGGAGGGTAGCTATGGCTACACCTTC.

This chain connects TRBV6-4 to TRBJ1-5; 8 nucleotides align to TRBD1. Germline CDR1 is MRHNA and CDR2 is SNTAGT. J gave up 1 base and V 3 bases, and 11 bases lay outside the gene matches. This CDR3 has 18 amino acids. CDR3 DNA: TGTGCCAGCAGTGAGGACAGGGAGGGGGTGAGGAGCAATCAGCCCCAGCATTTT. Protein: CASSEDREGVRSNQPQHF.

This clone was observed a handful of times. This CDR3 reads CASSFGDTEAFF. CDR3 bases: TGTGCCAGCAGCTTCGGGGACACTGAAGCTTTCTTT. The genes are TRBV5-4 and TRBJ1-1; D is unresolved. V lost 2 bases and J 3 bases, leaving 5 bases between the germline ends. The CDR3 length is 12 residues. Germline V gene lookup returns CDR1 SGHNT and CDR2 YYREEE (reference sequence).

The rearrangement joins TRBV28 to TRBJ2-3; D unresolved. Germline CDR1 and CDR2: MDHEN and SYDVKM. Trimming shortened V by 7 bases and J by 0 bases, and 11 bases separated the two germline ends. The CDR3 is 14 amino acids. The CDR3 coding sequence is TGTGCCAGCACCCGGACCGGGAGCACAGATACGCAGTATTTT. Its protein is CASTRTGSTDTQYF.

This sequence joins TRBV5-6 and TRBJ1-2; unclear D gene. CDR1 is SGHDT and CDR2 is YYEEEE in the germline V gene. The CDR3 runs to 13 residues. V lost 0 bases and J lost 6, with 9 bases in between. The CDR3 nucleotides are TGTGCCAGCAGCTTGGCCGGGTTCGATGGCTACACCTTC. Protein: CASSLAGFDGYTF. The full variable domain, rest sourced from reference TRBV5-6 and TRBJ1-2, is DAGVTQSPTHLIKTRGQQVTLRCSPKSGHDTVSWYQQALGQGPQFIFQYYEEEERQRGNFPDRFSGHQFPNYSSELNVNALLLGDSALYLCASSLAGFDGYTFGSGTRLTVV.

This clone was seen just once. The chain combines TRBV4-1 with TRBJ1-1; D remains ambiguous. The germline gives CDR1 MGHRA, CDR2 YSYEKL. The CDR3 totals 16 residues. V was cut by 1 base and J by 0 bases, with 12 bases left in between. CDR3 in DNA: TGCGCCAGCAGCCAAGGGAGGCCGCCGATGAACACTGAAGCTTTCTTT. Translated, it gives CASSQGRPPMNTEAFF.

The rearrangement joins TRBV7-9 to TRBJ1-1; D gene unclear. CDR3 length: 14 residues. V was clipped by 7 bases and J by 0 bases, with 12 bases between them. The germline V gene has CDR1 SEHNR and CDR2 FQNEAQ (reference sequence). Here the CDR3 DNA reads TGTGCCAGCAACCCCCTCCCCGTGAACACTGAAGCTTTCTTT. Its translation: CASNPLPVNTEAFF. Filled out from reference TRBV7-9 and TRBJ1-1, the complete variable domain reads DTGVSQNPRHKITKRGQNVTFRCDPISEHNRLYWYRQTLGQGPEFLTYFQNEAQLEKSRLLSDRFSAERPKGSFSTLEIQRTEQGDSAMYLCASNPLPVNTEAFFGQGTRLTVV.

This CDR3 reads CASSLDLSDTQYF. CDR3 coding DNA: TGTGCCAGCAGTTTAGACTTGTCAGATACGCAGTATTTT. This chain uses TRBV27 with TRBJ2-3; no clear D. The germline CDR1 and CDR2 sequences are MNHEY and SMNVEV (reference sequence). The V and J ends lost 2 bases and 4 bases respectively, with 7 bases between them. The CDR3 extends over 13 amino acids.

The CDR3 DNA reads as TGTGCCAGTAGTATAGTCTGGGACAGGGGGGAACAGCCCCAGCATTTT. Amino acids: CASSIVWDRGEQPQHF. The gene calls are TRBV19 and TRBJ1-5, with 11 bases aligning to TRBD1. J was trimmed by 7 bases and V by 1 base; bases with no gene match: 6. The CDR3 consists of 16 residues. CDR1 and CDR2 (germline): LNHDA, SQIVND (reference sequence).

This chain joins TRBV2 and TRBJ1-2; perhaps TRBD1 as D (5 bases). Deletions cut 3 bases from V and 2 bases from J, with 10 bases between. This CDR3 has 14 residues. CDR1 and CDR2 from the germline V gene are SNHLY and FYNNEI. CDR3 region: CASSDQGANYGYTF. In DNA, the CDR3 is TGTGCCAGCAGTGACCAGGGTGCGAACTATGGCTACACCTTC.

V usage is TRBV27 and J usage is TRBJ2-7; 7 positions match TRBD2. Germline CDR1 is MNHEY and CDR2 is SMNVEV (reference sequence). The J segment lost 6 bases and the V segment lost 7 bases, leaving 12 bases of the junction unmatched. The CDR3 runs 14 residues. The chain's CDR3 is CASTTTGGSVEQYF. DNA of the CDR3: TGTGCCAGCACCACGACGGGAGGATCCGTCGAGCAGTACTTC.

The CDR3 here is CASSPEEGLYTDTQYF. CDR3 nucleotides: TGTGCCAGCAGCCCCGAAGAGGGACTGTACACAGATACGCAGTATTTT. The chain uses TRBV7-7 and TRBJ2-3, with D possibly being TRBD2 (6 bases). There are 16 residues in the CDR3. The V end lost 5 bases, the J end lost 2 bases, and 17 bases lay between the germline ends. The germline V gene has CDR1 SSHAT and CDR2 FNYEAQ (reference sequence).

This clone has just one count. The CDR3 region has the DNA TGTGCCAGCAGTTACGACAGCACCTACGAGCAGTACTTC. Translation gives CASSYDSTYEQYF. V gene TRBV6-5 combines with J gene TRBJ2-7; possible D gene TRBD1, 5 bases. Trimming took 2 bases from V and 2 from J, leaving 7 bases between them. The length of the CDR3 is 13 residues. CDR1 MNHEY and CDR2 SVGAGI come from the germline V gene.

The chain employs TRBV29-1 and TRBJ2-1, with D maybe TRBD2 (6 bases). Germline V gene sequence: CDR1 SQVTM, CDR2 ANQGSEA. Trimming removed 7 bases from V and 4 bases from J, with 20 bases in between. CDR3 length: 15 amino acids. This CDR3 reads CSDTRRDSKYNEQFF. CDR3 coding DNA: TGCAGCGATACTCGGAGGGACTCGAAATACAATGAGCAGTTCTTC.

CDR3 loop: CASSQGGGRSPGNTIYF. The CDR3, as DNA: TGCGCCAGCAGCCAAGGTGGGGGCAGGAGCCCTGGAAACACCATATATTTT. The chain is built from TRBV4-1 and TRBJ1-3; maybe TRBD1 (6 bases). CDR3 length: 17 amino acids. The V end lost 1 base, the J end lost 2 bases, and 15 bases lay between the germline ends. Germline V lookup: CDR1 MGHRA, CDR2 YSYEKL.

The chain uses TRBV5-6 and TRBJ2-3; D ambiguous. CDR3 length equals 10 residues. Trimming took off 4 bases at V and 6 bases at J, with 3 bases between the two ends. The germline V gene has CDR1 SGHDT and CDR2 YYEEEE. The CDR3 loop is CASSHDTQYF. CDR3 nucleotides: TGTGCCAGCAGCCACGATACGCAGTATTTT.

J is TRBJ1-5 and V is TRBV15, with TRBD1 as a possible D gene (5 bases). The ends were cut back, 1 base at V and 0 bases at J, with 10 bases in the middle. Germline loops: CDR1 LNHNV, CDR2 YYDKDF (reference sequence). This CDR3 contains 16 residues. DNA of the CDR3: TGTGCCACCAGCAGAGGGTCGGGGCCTAGCAATCAGCCCCAGCATTTT. Translated, it gives CATSRGSGPSNQPQHF.

The chain links TRBV29-1 to TRBJ2-5; 12 nucleotides agree with TRBD2. Germline values: CDR1 SQVTM, CDR2 ANQGSEA. Trimming at V came to 2 bases and at J to 0 bases, leaving 7 bases not matched to a gene. The CDR3 is 17 residues long. This CDR3 is CSVESSGRAGYQETQYF. The DNA of the CDR3 is TGCAGCGTTGAATCTAGCGGGAGGGCCGGGTACCAAGAGACCCAGTACTTC.

The chain uses TRBV5-6 and TRBJ2-7; TRBD2 aligns across 7 bases. This CDR3 has 15 residues. The V gene end was trimmed by 1 base and the J gene end by 3 bases; junction bases not matched to a gene: 7. From germline, CDR1 is SGHDT and CDR2 YYEEEE. The CDR3 reads CASSLPPGGYYEQYF. The CDR3 nucleotides are TGTGCCAGCAGCTTGCCGCCGGGAGGTTACTACGAGCAGTACTTC.

The CDR3 DNA sequence: TGTGCCAGCAGTACCCGACTAGCGGGAGATCGGTACGAGCAGTACTTC. The encoded protein is CASSTRLAGDRYEQYF. The chain links TRBV28 to TRBJ2-7; TRBD2 matches 12 bases. V was pared by 5 bases and J by 4 bases, with 9 bases of the junction left unmatched. The CDR3 sequence is 16 residues long. From germline, CDR1 is MDHEN and CDR2 SYDVKM.

The chain joins TRBV7-8 to TRBJ2-1, with D possibly matching TRBD1 (6 bases). The germline V and J ends were trimmed by 3 bases and 0 bases, with 12 bases remaining between them. CDR1 SGHVS and CDR2 FQNEAQ come from the germline V gene. This CDR3 spans 16 amino acids. The CDR3 sequence is CASSLGTPSSYNEQFF. The CDR3 DNA reads TGTGCCAGCAGCTTGGGGACACCGAGCTCCTACAATGAGCAGTTCTTC.